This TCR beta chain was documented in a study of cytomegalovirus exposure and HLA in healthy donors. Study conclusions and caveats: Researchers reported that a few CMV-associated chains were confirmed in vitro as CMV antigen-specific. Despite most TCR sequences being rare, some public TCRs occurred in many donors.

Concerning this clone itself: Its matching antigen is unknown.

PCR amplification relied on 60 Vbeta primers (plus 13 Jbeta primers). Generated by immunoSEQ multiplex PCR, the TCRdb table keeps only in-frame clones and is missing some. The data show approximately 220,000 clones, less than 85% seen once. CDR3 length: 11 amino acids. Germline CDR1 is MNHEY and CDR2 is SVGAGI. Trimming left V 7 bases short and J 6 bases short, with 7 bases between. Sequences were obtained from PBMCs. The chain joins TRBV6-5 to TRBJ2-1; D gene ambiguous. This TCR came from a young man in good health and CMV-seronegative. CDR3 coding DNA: TGTGCCAGCACTAGACTCAATGAGCAGTTCTTC. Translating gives CASTRLNEQFF.